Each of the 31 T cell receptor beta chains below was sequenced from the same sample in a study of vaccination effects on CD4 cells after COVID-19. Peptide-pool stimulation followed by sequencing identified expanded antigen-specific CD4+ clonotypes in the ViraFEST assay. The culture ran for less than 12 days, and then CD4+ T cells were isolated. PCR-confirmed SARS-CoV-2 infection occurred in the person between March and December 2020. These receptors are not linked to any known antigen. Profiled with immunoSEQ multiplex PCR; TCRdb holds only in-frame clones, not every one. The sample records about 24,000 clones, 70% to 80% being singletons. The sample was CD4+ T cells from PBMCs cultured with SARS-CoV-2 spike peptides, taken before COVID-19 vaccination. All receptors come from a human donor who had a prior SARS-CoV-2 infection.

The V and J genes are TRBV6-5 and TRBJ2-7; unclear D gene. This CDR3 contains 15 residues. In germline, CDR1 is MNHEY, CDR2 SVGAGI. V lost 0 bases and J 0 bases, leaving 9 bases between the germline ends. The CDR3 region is CASSYSPVPSYEQYF. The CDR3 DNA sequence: TGTGCCAGCAGTTACTCTCCGGTTCCCTCCTACGAGCAGTACTTC.

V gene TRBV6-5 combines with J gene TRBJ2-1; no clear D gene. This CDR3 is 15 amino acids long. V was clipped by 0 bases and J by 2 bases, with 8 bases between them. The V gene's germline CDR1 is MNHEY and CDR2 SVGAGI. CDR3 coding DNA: TGTGCCAGCAGTTACTCGAGTTCTCCCTACAATGAGCAGTTCTTC. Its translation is CASSYSSSPYNEQFF.

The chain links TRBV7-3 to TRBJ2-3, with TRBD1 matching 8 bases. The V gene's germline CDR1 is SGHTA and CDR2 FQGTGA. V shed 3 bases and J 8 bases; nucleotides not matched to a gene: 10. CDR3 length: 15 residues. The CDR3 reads CASSFGTGPQGTQYF. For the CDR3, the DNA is TGTGCCAGCAGCTTCGGGACAGGCCCACAGGGTACGCAGTATTTT.

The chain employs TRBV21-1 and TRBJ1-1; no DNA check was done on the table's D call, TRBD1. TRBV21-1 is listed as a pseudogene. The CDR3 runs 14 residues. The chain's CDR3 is CASTKYRARTEAFF. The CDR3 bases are TGTGCCAGCACTAAATACAGGGCCCGCACTGAAGCTTTCTTT.

CDR3 DNA: TGTGCCAGCTCACCAGCCAGTGAAAAACTGTTTTTT. This gives the protein CASSPASEKLFF. The chain uses TRBV18 and TRBJ1-4; D is undetermined. The CDR3 runs 12 residues. V was trimmed by 2 bases and J by 7 bases, leaving 5 bases between them. CDR1 and CDR2 from the germline V gene are KGHSH and LQKENI.

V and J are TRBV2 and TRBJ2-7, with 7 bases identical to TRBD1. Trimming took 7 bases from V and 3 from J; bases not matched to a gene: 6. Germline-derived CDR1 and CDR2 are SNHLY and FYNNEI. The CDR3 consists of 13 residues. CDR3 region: CASTRDSNYEQYF. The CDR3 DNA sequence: TGTGCCAGCACCAGGGACAGCAACTACGAGCAGTACTTC.

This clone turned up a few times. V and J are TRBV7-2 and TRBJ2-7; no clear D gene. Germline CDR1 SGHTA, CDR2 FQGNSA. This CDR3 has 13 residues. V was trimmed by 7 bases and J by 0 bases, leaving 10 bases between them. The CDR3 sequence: CASKVGRSYEQYF. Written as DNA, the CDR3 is TGTGCCAGCAAGGTCGGGCGCTCCTACGAGCAGTACTTC.

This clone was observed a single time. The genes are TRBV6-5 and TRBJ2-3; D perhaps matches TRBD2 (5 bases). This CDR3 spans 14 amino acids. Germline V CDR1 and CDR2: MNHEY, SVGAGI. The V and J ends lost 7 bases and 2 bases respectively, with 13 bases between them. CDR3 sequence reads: CASKADASTDTQYF. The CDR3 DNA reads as TGTGCCAGCAAAGCGGACGCCTCCACAGATACGCAGTATTTT.

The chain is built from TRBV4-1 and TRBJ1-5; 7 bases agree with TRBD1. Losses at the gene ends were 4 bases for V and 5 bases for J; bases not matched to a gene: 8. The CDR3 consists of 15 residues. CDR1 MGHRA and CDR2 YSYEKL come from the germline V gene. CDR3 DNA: TGCGCCAGCAGCCGGTTTGACAGGGATGATCAGCCCCAGCATTTT. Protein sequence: CASSRFDRDDQPQHF.

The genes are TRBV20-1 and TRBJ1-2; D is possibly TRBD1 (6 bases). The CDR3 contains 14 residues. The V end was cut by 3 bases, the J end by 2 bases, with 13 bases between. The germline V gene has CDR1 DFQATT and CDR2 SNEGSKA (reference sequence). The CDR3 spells CSASSQGQNYGYTF. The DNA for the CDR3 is TGCAGTGCTAGTTCACAGGGTCAGAACTATGGCTACACCTTC.

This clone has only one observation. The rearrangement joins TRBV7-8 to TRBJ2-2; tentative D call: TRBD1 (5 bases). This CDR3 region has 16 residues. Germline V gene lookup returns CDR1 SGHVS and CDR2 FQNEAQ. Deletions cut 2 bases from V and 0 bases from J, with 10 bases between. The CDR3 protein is CASSLFSGSNTGELFF. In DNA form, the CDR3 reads TGTGCCAGCAGCTTATTTTCAGGGTCGAACACCGGGGAGCTGTTTTTT.

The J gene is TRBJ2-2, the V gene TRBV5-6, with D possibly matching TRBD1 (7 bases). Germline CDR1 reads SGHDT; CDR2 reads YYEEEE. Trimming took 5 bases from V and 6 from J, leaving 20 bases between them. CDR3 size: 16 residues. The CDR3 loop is CASRMAWGRGAGELFF. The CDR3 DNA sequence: TGTGCCAGCAGAATGGCGTGGGGCAGGGGGGCCGGGGAGCTGTTTTTT.

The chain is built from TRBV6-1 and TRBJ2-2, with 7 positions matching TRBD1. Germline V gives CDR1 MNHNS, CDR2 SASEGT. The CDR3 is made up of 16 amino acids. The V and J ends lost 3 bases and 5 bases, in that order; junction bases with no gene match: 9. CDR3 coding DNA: TGTGCCAGCAGTGATCCCCCCCGACAGGGAACCGGGGAGCTGTTTTTT. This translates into CASSDPPRQGTGELFF.

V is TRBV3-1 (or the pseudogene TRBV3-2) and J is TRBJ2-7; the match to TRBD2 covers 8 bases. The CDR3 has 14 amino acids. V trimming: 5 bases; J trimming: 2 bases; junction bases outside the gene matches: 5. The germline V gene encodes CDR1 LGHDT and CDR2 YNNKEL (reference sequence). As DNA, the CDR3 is TGTGCCAGCAGCAAGGGACTAGACCCCTACGAGCAGTACTTC. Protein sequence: CASSKGLDPYEQYF.

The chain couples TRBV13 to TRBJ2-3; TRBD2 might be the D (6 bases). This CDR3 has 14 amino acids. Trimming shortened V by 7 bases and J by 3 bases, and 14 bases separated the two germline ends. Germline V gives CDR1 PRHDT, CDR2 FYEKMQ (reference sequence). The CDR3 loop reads CASTANSGTDTQYF. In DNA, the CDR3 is TGTGCCAGCACCGCTAATAGCGGAACAGATACGCAGTATTTT. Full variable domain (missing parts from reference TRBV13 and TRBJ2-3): AAGVIQSPRHLIKEKRETATLKCYPIPRHDTVYWYQQGPGQDPQFLISFYEKMQSDKGSIPDRFSAQQFSDYHSELNMSSLELGDSALYFCASTANSGTDTQYFGPGTRLTVL.

This CDR3 is CASSLTGTQYF. In DNA form, the CDR3 reads TGTGCCAGCAGCTTAACCGGGACCCAGTACTTC. The J gene is TRBJ2-5, the V gene TRBV11-3; D unclear. Deletions cut 2 bases from V and 7 bases from J, with 5 bases between. This CDR3 comprises 11 residues. Looked up from germline, CDR1 is SGHNT and CDR2 is YENEEA.

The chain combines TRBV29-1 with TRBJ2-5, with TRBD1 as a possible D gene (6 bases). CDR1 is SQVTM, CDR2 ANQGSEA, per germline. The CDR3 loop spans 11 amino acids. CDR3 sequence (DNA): TGCAGTGCAGGGGTTCAAGAGACCCAGTACTTC. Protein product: CSAGVQETQYF.

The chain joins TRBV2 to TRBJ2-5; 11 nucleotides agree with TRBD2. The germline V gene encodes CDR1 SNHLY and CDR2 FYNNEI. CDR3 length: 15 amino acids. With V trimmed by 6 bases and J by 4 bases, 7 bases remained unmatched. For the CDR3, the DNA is TGTGCCAGCAGCGACGGTCTAGCGGGAGGAGAGACCCAGTACTTC. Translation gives CASSDGLAGGETQYF.

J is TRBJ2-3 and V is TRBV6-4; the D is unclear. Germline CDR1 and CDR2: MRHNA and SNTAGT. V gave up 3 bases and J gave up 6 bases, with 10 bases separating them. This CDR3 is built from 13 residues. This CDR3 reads CASSEYWLDTQYF. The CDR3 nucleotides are TGTGCCAGCAGTGAATACTGGTTGGATACGCAGTATTTT.

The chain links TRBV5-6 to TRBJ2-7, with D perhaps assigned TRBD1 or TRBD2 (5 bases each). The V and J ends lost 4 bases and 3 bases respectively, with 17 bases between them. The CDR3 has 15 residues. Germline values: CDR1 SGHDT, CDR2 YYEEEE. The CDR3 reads CASSVSGTADYEQYF. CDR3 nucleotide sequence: TGTGCCAGCAGCGTCTCCGGGACCGCCGACTACGAGCAGTACTTC.

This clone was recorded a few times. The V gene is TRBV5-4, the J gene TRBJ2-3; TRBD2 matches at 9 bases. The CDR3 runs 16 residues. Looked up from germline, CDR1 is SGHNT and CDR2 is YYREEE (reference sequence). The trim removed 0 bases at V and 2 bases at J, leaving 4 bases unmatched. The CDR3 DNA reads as TGTGCCAGCAGCTTGGGCCTAGCGGGGTCCACAGATACGCAGTATTTT. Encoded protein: CASSLGLAGSTDTQYF.

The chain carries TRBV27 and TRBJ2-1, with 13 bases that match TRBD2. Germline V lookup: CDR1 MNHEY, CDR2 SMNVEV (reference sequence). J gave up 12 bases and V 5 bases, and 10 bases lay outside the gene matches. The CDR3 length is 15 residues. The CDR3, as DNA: TGTGCCAGCAGTAAACTAGCGGGGGGGAGGGTGGGGCAGTTCTTC. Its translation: CASSKLAGGRVGQFF.

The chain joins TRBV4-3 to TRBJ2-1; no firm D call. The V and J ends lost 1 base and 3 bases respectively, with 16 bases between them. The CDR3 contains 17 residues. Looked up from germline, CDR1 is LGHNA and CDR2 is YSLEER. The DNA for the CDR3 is TGCGCCAGCAGCCAAGTGGTGGGCAGTCCCGACTACAATGAGCAGTTCTTC. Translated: CASSQVVGSPDYNEQFF.

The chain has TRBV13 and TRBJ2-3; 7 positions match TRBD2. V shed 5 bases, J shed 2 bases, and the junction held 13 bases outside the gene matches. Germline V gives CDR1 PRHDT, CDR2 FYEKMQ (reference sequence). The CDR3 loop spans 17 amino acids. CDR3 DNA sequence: TGTGCCAGCAGCCCCAGCGGGACCGGGTTACACACAGATACGCAGTATTTT. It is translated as CASSPSGTGLHTDTQYF.

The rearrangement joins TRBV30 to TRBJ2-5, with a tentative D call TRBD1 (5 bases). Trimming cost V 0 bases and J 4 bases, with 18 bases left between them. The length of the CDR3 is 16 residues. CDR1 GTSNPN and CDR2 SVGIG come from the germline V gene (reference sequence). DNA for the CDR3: TGTGCCTGGAGTGTTTCCGGTCGGCAGGGCGGAGAGACCCAGTACTTC. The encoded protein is CAWSVSGRQGGETQYF.

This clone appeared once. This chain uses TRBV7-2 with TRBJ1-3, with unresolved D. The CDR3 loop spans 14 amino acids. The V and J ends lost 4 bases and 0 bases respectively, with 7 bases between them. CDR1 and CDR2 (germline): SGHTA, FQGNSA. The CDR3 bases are TGTGCCAGCAGCTACGACATCTCTGGAAACACCATATATTTT. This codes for CASSYDISGNTIYF.

CDR3 in DNA: TGTGCCAGCACCCTGACAGGGGGAAACTATGGCTACACCTTC. Translating gives CASTLTGGNYGYTF. V usage is TRBV28 and J usage is TRBJ1-2, with TRBD1 matching over 9 bases. Germline V gene data show CDR1 as MDHEN and CDR2 as SYDVKM. The junction had 5 bases not matched to a gene; V was cut back by 7 bases and J by 2 bases. The CDR3 has 14 residues.

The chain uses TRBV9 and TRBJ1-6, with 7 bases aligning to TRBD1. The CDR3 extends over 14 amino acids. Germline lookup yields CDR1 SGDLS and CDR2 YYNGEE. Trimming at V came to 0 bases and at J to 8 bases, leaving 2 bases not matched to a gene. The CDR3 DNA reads TGTGCCAGCAGCGTAGGTGACAGGGATTCACCCCTCCACTTT. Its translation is CASSVGDRDSPLHF.

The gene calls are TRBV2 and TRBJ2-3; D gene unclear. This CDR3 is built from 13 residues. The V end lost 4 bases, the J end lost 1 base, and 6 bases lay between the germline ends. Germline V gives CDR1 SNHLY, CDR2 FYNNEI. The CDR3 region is CASSAEGTDTQYF. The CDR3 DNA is TGTGCCAGCAGTGCCGAGGGCACAGATACGCAGTATTTT.

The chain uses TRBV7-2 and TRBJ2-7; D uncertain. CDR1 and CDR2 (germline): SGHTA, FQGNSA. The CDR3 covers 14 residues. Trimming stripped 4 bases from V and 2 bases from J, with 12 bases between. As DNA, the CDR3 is TGTGCCAGCAGCTCCCAGACTGGAGCCTACGAGCAGTACTTC. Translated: CASSSQTGAYEQYF.

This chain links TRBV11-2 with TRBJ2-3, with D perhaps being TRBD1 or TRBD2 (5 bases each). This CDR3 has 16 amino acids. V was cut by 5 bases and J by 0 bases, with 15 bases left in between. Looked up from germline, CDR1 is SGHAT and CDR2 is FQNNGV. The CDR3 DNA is TGTGCCAGCAGCCTGGGACGGCGAACTAGCACAGATACGCAGTATTTT. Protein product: CASSLGRRTSTDTQYF.